This T cell receptor (beta chain) was documented in a study of shared clonotypes between healthy human individuals. With respect to this clone: This CDR3 is also generated by other DNA sequences in the sample.

This CDR3 is 14 amino acids long. From germline, CDR1 is MNHNY and CDR2 SVGAGI (reference sequence). Between the trimmed V and J ends, which lost 0 bases and 2 bases, there was a span of 6 bases. Repertoires were generated with immunoSEQ multiplex PCR, while TCRdb's copy carries only in-frame clones and drops some. The table shows around 2.5 million clones, with approximately 94% occurring only once. This chain joins TRBV6-6 and TRBJ2-3; no firm D call. This receptor was taken from a man between 18 and 35 years old in good health. Some clones in this sample may be carry-over from other donors' samples. What was sequenced was naive CD4+ T cells from PBMCs. The subset is: CD45RA+ positively selected. CDR3 region: CASSYSRLTDTQYF. DNA of the CDR3: TGTGCCAGCAGTTACTCGCGACTCACAGATACGCAGTATTTT.